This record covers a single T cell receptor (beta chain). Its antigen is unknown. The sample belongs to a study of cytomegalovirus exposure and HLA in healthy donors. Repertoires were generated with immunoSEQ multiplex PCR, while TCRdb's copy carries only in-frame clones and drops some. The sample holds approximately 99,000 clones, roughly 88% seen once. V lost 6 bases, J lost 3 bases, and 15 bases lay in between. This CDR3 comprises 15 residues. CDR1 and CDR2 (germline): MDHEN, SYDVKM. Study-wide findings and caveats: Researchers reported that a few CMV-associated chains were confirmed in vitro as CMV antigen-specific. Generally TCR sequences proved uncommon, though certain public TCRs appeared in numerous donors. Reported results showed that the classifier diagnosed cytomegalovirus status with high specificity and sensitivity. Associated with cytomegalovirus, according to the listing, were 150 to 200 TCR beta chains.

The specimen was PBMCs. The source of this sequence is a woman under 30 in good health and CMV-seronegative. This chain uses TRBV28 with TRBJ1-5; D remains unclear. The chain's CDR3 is CASREPGSSNQPQHF. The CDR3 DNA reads TGTGCCAGCAGAGAACCGGGGTCATCCAATCAGCCCCAGCATTTT.